Following are 27 T cell receptor beta chains from one sample sequenced in a study of T cell repertoires in cytomegalovirus infection. TCRdb processed the reads anew with MiXCR; each CDR3 protein has one entry. The sample has 200,000 to 300,000 distinct CDR3 sequences, roughly 15% seen once. The material sequenced was PBMCs. These receptors all stem from a human donor in good health (CMV status not recorded). Some clones in this sample may be carry-over from other donors' samples.

At least ten counts were recorded for this clonotype. The J gene is TRBJ2-7, the V gene TRBV7-8; unclear D gene. Trimming shortened V by 6 bases and J by 5 bases, and 8 bases separated the two germline ends. Germline values: CDR1 SGHVS, CDR2 FQNEAQ. This CDR3 comprises 11 residues. CDR3 nucleotide sequence: TGTGCCAGCAGTTATACGGACGAGCAGTACTTC. Translated: CASSYTDEQYF.

This clonotype was recorded a few times. CDR3 in amino acids: CASSEFSNQPQHF. DNA of the CDR3: TGTGCCAGCAGTGAATTCAGCAATCAGCCCCAGCATTTT. The gene calls are TRBV25-1 and TRBJ1-5, with no clear D. The germline gives CDR1 MGHDK, CDR2 SYGVNS. Trimming removed 1 base at V and 1 base at J, with 2 bases between. The CDR3 is made up of 13 amino acids.

This clonotype showed up many times. V and J are TRBV2 and TRBJ2-2; either TRBD1 or TRBD2 may fit D (6 bases each). This CDR3 is 17 amino acids long. Between the trimmed V and J ends, which lost 7 bases and 1 base, there was a span of 19 bases. CDR1 is SNHLY, CDR2 FYNNEI, per germline. CDR3 sequence: CASITFLGGLNTGELFF. The CDR3 bases are TGTGCCAGCATCACCTTCCTCGGGGGCCTGAACACCGGGGAGCTGTTTTTT.

This clonotype was found a few times. V is TRBV5-3 and J is TRBJ2-2; D possibly matches TRBD1 or TRBD2 (5 bases each). TRBV5-3 is recorded as an ORF, its role being uncertain. The V end lost 4 bases, the J end lost 2 bases, and 15 bases lay between the germline ends. CDR3 size: 16 residues. The CDR3 DNA follows: TGTGCCAGAAGCCTGCGACACGGGGCTAACACCGGGGAGCTGTTTTTT. Protein product: CARSLRHGANTGELFF.

About this clonotype: Being one base from a much bigger clone, this may be a read error. The J gene is TRBJ2-3, the V gene TRBV2; tentatively, D is TRBD1 (5 bases). The CDR3 totals 15 residues. Per germline, CDR1 SNHLY and CDR2 FYNNEI. The CDR3 region has the DNA TGTGCCAGCAGGGGTGGGCAGGGTGGCACAGATACGCGGTATTTT. Translating gives CASRGGQGGTDTRYF.

The chain joins TRBV6-4 to TRBJ1-2; D gene uncertain. CDR3 size: 14 residues. The V gene's germline CDR1 is MRHNA and CDR2 SNTAGT. The germline V and J ends were trimmed by 4 bases and 3 bases, with 12 bases remaining between them. The CDR3 DNA follows: TGTGCCAGCAGTGCCACGGCTGGGGACTATGGCTACACCTTC. It specifies CASSATAGDYGYTF.

V usage is TRBV19 and J usage is TRBJ2-5; D is possibly TRBD1 (5 bases). The CDR3 length is 14 residues. Germline CDR1 LNHDA, CDR2 SQIVND (reference sequence). The V and J ends lost 9 bases and 2 bases respectively, with 16 bases between them. In DNA form, the CDR3 reads TGTGCCAGCCGCCAGGGCCCCCGACAAGAGACCCAGTACTTC. Its protein is CASRQGPRQETQYF. Using reference TRBV19 and TRBJ2-5 for the parts outside the CDR3, the full variable domain is DGGITQSPKYLFRKEGQNVTLSCEQNLNHDAMYWYRQDPGQGLRLIYYSQIVNDFQKGDIAEGYSVSREKKESFPLTVTSAQKNPTAFYLCASRQGPRQETQYFGPGTRLLVL.

There are a few counts of this clonotype. The rearrangement uses TRBV20-1 and TRBJ2-7; 11 positions agree with TRBD1. Germline V gene sequence: CDR1 DFQATT, CDR2 SNEGSKA (reference sequence). The J segment lost 4 bases and the V segment lost 3 bases, leaving 5 bases of the junction unmatched. This CDR3 has 14 residues. The CDR3, as DNA: TGCAGTGCTAGGAGGACAGGGGGCACGTACGAGCAGTACTTC. It encodes CSARRTGGTYEQYF.

This clonotype was counted a few times. This sequence joins TRBV23-1 and TRBJ2-1; tentatively, D is TRBD1 (5 bases). TRBV23-1 is treated as an ORF (open reading frame) with a function not yet certain. The CDR3 runs 12 residues. The V gene lost 4 bases and the J gene lost 4 bases, with 5 bases spanning the gap. CDR3: CASSRTYNEQFF. The CDR3 DNA follows: TGCGCCAGCAGTCGGACATACAATGAGCAGTTCTTC.

The table lists this clonotype with many counts. The chain is built from TRBV6-2 or TRBV6-3 and TRBJ1-1, with 8 nucleotides matching TRBD1. Germline CDR1 and CDR2: MNHEY and SVGEGT. This CDR3 comprises 15 residues. Losses at the gene ends were 6 bases for V and 4 bases for J; bases not matched to a gene: 10. The CDR3 sequence: CASSSRTTGVTEAFF. CDR3 nucleotides: TGTGCCAGCAGCTCACGGACGACAGGGGTCACTGAAGCTTTCTTT.

This clonotype was picked up many times. V gene TRBV2 combines with J gene TRBJ2-5; D may correspond to TRBD1 or TRBD2 (5 bases each). Looked up from germline, CDR1 is SNHLY and CDR2 is FYNNEI. Trimming left V 2 bases short and J 5 bases short, with 15 bases between. The CDR3 sequence is 15 residues long. The CDR3 DNA sequence: TGTGCCAGCAGTGAACTCCGGGGCGTCGGTGAGACCCAGTACTTC. It specifies CASSELRGVGETQYF.

This clonotype was observed many times. The chain couples TRBV7-2 to TRBJ1-6; no clear D. Germline V gene sequence: CDR1 SGHTA, CDR2 FQGNSA. Trimming stripped 2 bases from V and 6 bases from J, with 17 bases between. The CDR3 is 17 amino acids. In DNA, the CDR3 is TGTGCCAGCAGCTTAACCCCGAATCTGGGCACTAATTCACCCCTCCACTTT. As protein: CASSLTPNLGTNSPLHF.

There are many counts of this clonotype. The rearrangement joins TRBV15 to TRBJ2-7; weak D call: TRBD2 (6 bases). In germline, CDR1 is LNHNV, CDR2 YYDKDF (reference sequence). The CDR3 contains 19 residues. V lost 0 bases and J 2 bases, leaving 23 bases between the germline ends. CDR3 DNA sequence: TGTGCCACCAGCAGAGATTTGCCCCGTGGGCGGGGAGAAACCTACGAGCAGTACTTC. Translated, it gives CATSRDLPRGRGETYEQYF.

This clonotype was observed many times. The V gene is TRBV6-2 or TRBV6-3, the J gene TRBJ1-1; a possible D gene is TRBD1 (6 bases). Deletions cut 6 bases from V and 1 base from J, with 15 bases between. The CDR3 is 15 residues long. Looked up from germline, CDR1 is MNHEY and CDR2 is SVGEGT. CDR3 bases: TGTGCCAGCAGGGACCAGGGGCCTCGGAACACTGAAGCTTTCTTT. Translated: CASRDQGPRNTEAFF.

This clonotype was seen more than once but under ten times. The rearrangement joins TRBV14 to TRBJ1-1; D is uncertain. The ends were cut back, 2 bases at V and 0 bases at J, with 4 bases in the middle. Germline CDR1 and CDR2: SGHDN and FVKESK. The CDR3 consists of 13 residues. Here the CDR3 reads CASSQMMNTEAFF. The CDR3 DNA sequence: TGTGCCAGCAGCCAAATGATGAACACTGAAGCTTTCTTT.

This clonotype was found a few times. J is TRBJ2-7 and V is TRBV6-2 or TRBV6-3; 10 positions match TRBD2. CDR1 and CDR2 from the germline V gene are MNHEY and SVGEGT. The ends lost 7 bases at V and 7 bases at J; junction bases unmatched: 7. CDR3 length equals 13 residues. CDR3 DNA: TGTGCCAGCATTCTAGCGGGAGCGGGTGAGCAGTACTTC. Its translation is CASILAGAGEQYF.

This clonotype was observed a handful of times. The chain links TRBV12-3 or TRBV12-4 to TRBJ2-7, with D perhaps TRBD1 or TRBD2 (5 bases each). The V gene lost 5 bases and the J gene lost 7 bases, with 15 bases spanning the gap. CDR3 length: 13 amino acids. CDR3 nucleotide sequence: TGTGCCAGCAGTAGGGACGCCGGCGGGGAGCAGTACTTC. The encoded protein is CASSRDAGGEQYF.

The table lists this clonotype with many counts. Written as DNA, the CDR3 is TGTGCCATCAGTGAGTCGCGACTGGTAGGCTCCTACGAGCAGTACTTC. Its protein is CAISESRLVGSYEQYF. The V gene is TRBV10-3, the J gene TRBJ2-7; the D is unclear. This CDR3 has 16 residues. Germline V gene data show CDR1 as ENHRY and CDR2 as SYGVKD. Trimming removed 0 bases from V and 0 bases from J, with 12 bases in between.

This clonotype was counted only a few times. The CDR3 nucleotides read TGCAGCGTTGAAGGGACGGGAGGGGAGACCCAGTACTTC. It codes for CSVEGTGGETQYF. The chain employs TRBV29-1 and TRBJ2-5, with 8 bases fitting TRBD2. The trim removed 1 base at V and 5 bases at J, leaving 3 bases unmatched. Germline values: CDR1 SQVTM, CDR2 ANQGSEA. The CDR3 covers 13 residues.

This chain uses TRBV20-1 with TRBJ2-7; tentatively, D is TRBD2 (6 bases). From germline, CDR1 is DFQATT and CDR2 SNEGSKA (reference sequence). The V end was cut by 3 bases, the J end by 4 bases, with 19 bases between. The CDR3 is 15 residues long. This CDR3 reads CSAREYTGTQYEQYF. The CDR3 DNA sequence: TGCAGTGCTAGGGAATATACCGGGACTCAATACGAGCAGTACTTC.

V usage is TRBV19 and J usage is TRBJ1-1; no clear D gene. V was trimmed by 3 bases and J by 0 bases, leaving 11 bases between them. Germline loops: CDR1 LNHDA, CDR2 SQIVND (reference sequence). This CDR3 contains 15 residues. The CDR3 nucleotides are TGTGCCAGTAGTATTGGGTTGATCATGAACACTGAAGCTTTCTTT. Its translation is CASSIGLIMNTEAFF.

The sample holds many counts of this clonotype. The chain couples TRBV28 to TRBJ1-4; D gene uncertain. The CDR3 spans 14 residues. Germline lookup yields CDR1 MDHEN and CDR2 SYDVKM. Trimming removed 3 bases from V and 0 bases from J, with 5 bases in between. The CDR3, as DNA: TGTGCCAGCAGTTTGTACGCAACTAATGAAAAACTGTTTTTT. Its translation is CASSLYATNEKLFF.

The chain links TRBV9 to TRBJ2-2; D is unclear. The CDR3 totals 14 residues. The V and J ends lost 5 bases and 7 bases respectively, with 15 bases between them. Germline values: CDR1 SGDLS, CDR2 YYNGEE. CDR3 region: CASRANLGLGELFF. The CDR3 bases are TGTGCCAGCAGAGCCAACTTGGGCCTCGGGGAGCTGTTTTTT.

This clonotype was counted ten times or more. V and J are TRBV7-6 and TRBJ1-3, with D perhaps matching TRBD1 (5 bases). Per germline, CDR1 SGHVS and CDR2 FNYEAQ. V lost 3 bases to trimming and J lost 4 bases, with 19 bases between them. The CDR3 consists of 17 residues. In DNA form, the CDR3 reads TGTGCCAGCAGCTTTAAGAGGGGAGCCGCGGGAGGAAACACCATATATTTT. This sequence encodes CASSFKRGAAGGNTIYF.

This clonotype was recorded at least ten times. V is TRBV28 and J is TRBJ1-2; unclear D gene. The CDR3 consists of 16 residues. CDR1 MDHEN and CDR2 SYDVKM come from the germline V gene. V shed 6 bases and J shed 4 bases, with 21 bases lying between them. The CDR3 sequence: CASSPGGSRAPYGYTF. Written as DNA, the CDR3 is TGTGCCAGCAGCCCAGGTGGAAGCAGAGCACCCTATGGCTACACCTTC.

This clonotype was counted many times. V gene TRBV4-1 combines with J gene TRBJ2-3, with D possibly being TRBD1 or TRBD2 (5 bases each). Germline V CDR1 and CDR2: MGHRA, YSYEKL. The CDR3 has 16 residues. Deletions cut 4 bases from V and 0 bases from J, with 14 bases between. CDR3 protein: CASSPRGEDSTDTQYF. CDR3 DNA sequence: TGCGCCAGCAGCCCCCGAGGGGAAGATAGCACAGATACGCAGTATTTT.

The chain combines TRBV7-2 with TRBJ2-7; D is unresolved. CDR1 SGHTA and CDR2 FQGNSA come from the germline V gene. The CDR3 covers 14 residues. V was clipped by 3 bases and J by 0 bases, with 9 bases between them. This CDR3 is CASSLGWGSYEQYF. The CDR3 DNA reads as TGTGCCAGCAGCTTGGGGTGGGGCTCCTACGAGCAGTACTTC.